This T cell receptor beta chain appears in the sequencing data of a study of T cell repertoires in cytomegalovirus infection. The CDR3 sequence is 14 residues long. Germline-derived CDR1 and CDR2 are MGHRA and YSYEKL. Trimming pared 4 bases from V and 6 bases from J, leaving 15 bases between. TCRdb passed the reads through MiXCR, listing each CDR3 protein once. The data hold roughly 76,000 distinct CDR3 sequences, with roughly 3.6% observed a single time. Material for sequencing was PBMCs. This chain connects TRBV4-1 to TRBJ1-1; D is unclear. The source of this sequence is a human donor in good health (CMV status not recorded). Some clones in this sample may be carry-over from other donors' samples. The CDR3 loop is CASSLGPLAAEAFF. The DNA for the CDR3 is TGCGCCAGCAGCCTTGGGCCACTGGCTGCTGAAGCTTTCTTT.